These 19 T cell receptor beta chains share one sample of origin, sequenced in a study of glioma-infiltrating T cells (dated by TCRdb to the mid-2010s). Data came from an Illumina MiSeq. TCR alpha and beta CDR3 regions were amplified with the iRepertoire nested amplicon-rescue multiplex PCR (arm-PCR) platform from RNA. TCRdb reprocessing: public reads trimmed at Q25 with fastp, clones called with MiXCR, in-frame beta chains kept. Rows with one shared CDR3 protein collapse into an entry with the most common genes and DNA. Here the sample has fewer than 90,000 distinct CDR3 sequences; around a quarter occur a single time. The top ten constitute over 5% of the sample. Material: glioma tissue, nonneoplastic brain tissue, or PBMCs (not recorded which). Receptors originate from a human donor with low-grade glioma or glioblastoma, undergoing nonglioma brain surgery, or in good health (not recorded which).

Ten or more counts support this clonotype. The V call is TRBV20-1, the J call TRBJ2-7; 8 nucleotides match TRBD1. Germline CDR1 reads DFQATT; CDR2 reads SNEGSKA (reference sequence). The length of the CDR3 is 13 residues. J gave up 7 bases and V 5 bases, and 10 bases lay outside the gene matches. The CDR3 loop reads CSAADRATGEQYF. CDR3 sequence (DNA): TGCAGTGCTGCGGACAGGGCCACTGGGGAGCAGTACTTC.

The chain is built from TRBV19 and TRBJ2-1; the D is unclear. The length of the CDR3 is 14 residues. Trimming removed 3 bases at V and 2 bases at J, with 8 bases between. Per germline, CDR1 LNHDA and CDR2 SQIVND (reference sequence). The CDR3 loop is CASSITVTYNEQFF. DNA for the CDR3: TGTGCCAGTAGTATCACGGTCACCTACAATGAGCAGTTCTTC.

The table lists this clonotype with many counts. V and J are TRBV20-1 and TRBJ2-1, with 14 bases identical to TRBD2. The CDR3 runs 18 residues. The V segment lost 6 bases and the J segment 2 bases; nucleotides outside the gene matches: 12. Germline V gene sequence: CDR1 DFQATT, CDR2 SNEGSKA (reference sequence). DNA for the CDR3: TGCAGTGCGATACCTCGGACTAGCGGGAGGCCGACCTACAATGAGCAGTTCTTC. This gives the protein CSAIPRTSGRPTYNEQFF.

On this clonotype: A much larger clone lies one base from this, so it may be a read error. This rearrangement joins TRBV12-3 or TRBV12-4 to TRBJ1-1; 7 nucleotides line up with TRBD1. The CDR3 is made up of 14 amino acids. With 11 bases clipped from V and 1 base from J, the junction kept 10 bases outside the gene matches. The CDR3 DNA reads as TGTGCCGGCACGCGCAGGGGGGCGAACACTGAAGCTTTCTTT. It specifies CAGTRRGANTEAFF.

V and J are TRBV19 and TRBJ1-5; D possibly corresponds to TRBD1 (5 bases). This CDR3 has 14 amino acids. The germline V gene encodes CDR1 LNHDA and CDR2 SQIVND (reference sequence). Trimming left V 3 bases short and J 7 bases short, with 13 bases between. The CDR3 here is CASSMTRARQPQHF. The CDR3 DNA sequence: TGTGCCAGTAGTATGACCAGGGCGCGGCAGCCCCAGCATTTT.

This clonotype was seen at least ten times. The chain uses TRBV12-3 or TRBV12-4 and TRBJ1-5; perhaps TRBD1 as D (6 bases). Trimming took 3 bases from V and 5 from J, leaving 11 bases between them. The CDR3 covers 14 residues. The CDR3: CASSLWGQDQPQHF. In DNA, the CDR3 is TGTGCCAGCAGTTTGTGGGGGCAAGATCAGCCCCAGCATTTT.

This rearrangement joins TRBV30 to TRBJ1-2; D remains ambiguous. Germline CDR1 GTSNPN, CDR2 SVGIG (reference sequence). The V end lost 0 bases, the J end lost 7 bases, and 12 bases lay between the germline ends. The length of the CDR3 is 13 residues. CDR3 nucleotide sequence: TGTGCCTGGAGTGTATCCTTACCCACTGGCTACACCTTC. This gives the protein CAWSVSLPTGYTF.

In this sample, this clonotype turned up a few times. The V gene is TRBV5-1, the J gene TRBJ2-3, with 9 bases that match TRBD2. The germline V gene encodes CDR1 SGHRS and CDR2 YFSETQ. Unmatched junction bases numbered 4, after V lost 0 bases and J lost 2 bases. This CDR3 contains 16 residues. Written as DNA, the CDR3 is TGCGCCAGCAGCTTGGAAGGCGGGAGGGCCACAGATACGCAGTATTTT. Its translation: CASSLEGGRATDTQYF. Filled out from reference TRBV5-1 and TRBJ2-3, the complete variable domain reads KAGVTQTPRYLIKTRGQQVTLSCSPISGHRSVSWYQQTPGQGLQFLFEYFSETQRNKGNFPGRFSGRQFSNSRSEMNVSTLELGDSALYLCASSLEGGRATDTQYFGPGTRLTVL.

This clonotype was recorded many times. The chain links TRBV15 to TRBJ1-3; the D gene is possibly TRBD1 (5 bases). Per the germline V gene, CDR1 is LNHNV and CDR2 is YYDKDF (reference sequence). V gave up 0 bases and J gave up 5 bases, with 8 bases separating them. The CDR3 loop spans 14 amino acids. The CDR3 reads CATSRDSGRNTIYF. In DNA form, the CDR3 reads TGTGCCACCAGCAGAGATTCAGGGAGAAACACCATATATTTT.

This clonotype was counted a few times. The rearrangement joins TRBV29-1 to TRBJ2-2; the D gene is possibly TRBD2 (6 bases). Between the trimmed V and J ends, which lost 3 bases and 3 bases, there was a span of 11 bases. There are 14 residues in the CDR3. Germline V gene data show CDR1 as SQVTM and CDR2 as ANQGSEA. CDR3 in amino acids: CSVEGLRDTGELFF. The CDR3 DNA sequence: TGCAGCGTTGAGGGACTGCGCGACACCGGGGAGCTGTTTTTT.

This clonotype was found many times. V gene TRBV27 combines with J gene TRBJ1-6; D gene uncertain. The germline V gene encodes CDR1 MNHEY and CDR2 SMNVEV (reference sequence). V dropped 8 bases and J dropped 6 bases, with 17 bases sitting between them. The CDR3 is 15 amino acids. This CDR3 is CASGSQEVANSPLHF. Here the CDR3 DNA reads TGTGCCAGCGGCTCACAAGAGGTAGCTAATTCACCCCTCCACTTT.

The chain joins TRBV7-9 to TRBJ2-7, with TRBD1 identical over 8 bases. J gave up 2 bases and V 4 bases, and 10 bases lay outside the gene matches. The length of the CDR3 is 16 residues. CDR1 is SEHNR, CDR2 FQNEAQ, per germline (reference sequence). CDR3 amino acids: CASSSVPGQATYEQYF. In nucleotides, the CDR3 is TGTGCCAGCAGCTCCGTACCGGGACAGGCAACCTACGAGCAGTACTTC.

This clonotype was observed many times. V gene TRBV6-1 combines with J gene TRBJ1-5, with D maybe TRBD1 (6 bases). CDR3 size: 13 residues. V lost 5 bases and J 6 bases, leaving 11 bases between the germline ends. In germline, CDR1 is MNHNS, CDR2 SASEGT. The DNA for the CDR3 is TGTGCCAGCAGTCCCTCGGACAGTCAGCCCCAGCATTTT. Its translation: CASSPSDSQPQHF.

This clonotype has a count of ten or more. The chain uses TRBV3-1 and TRBJ2-5; D might be TRBD1 or TRBD2, each matching 6 bases. In germline, CDR1 is LGHDT, CDR2 YNNKEL (reference sequence). There are 18 residues in the CDR3. Trimming took 1 base from V and 6 from J, leaving 24 bases between them. CDR3 nucleotide sequence: TGTGCCAGCAGCCAAGTGTCCTCCCGTACGGGGGCCGGCCAGACCCAGTACTTC. Its protein product is CASSQVSSRTGAGQTQYF.

The chain uses TRBV2 and TRBJ2-7; 10 bases line up with TRBD1. The CDR3 consists of 14 residues. The germline CDR1 and CDR2 sequences are SNHLY and FYNNEI. V shed 7 bases, J shed 5 bases, and the junction held 8 bases outside the gene matches. CDR3 amino acids: CASTRDRGIDEQYF. The CDR3 coding sequence is TGTGCCAGCACTAGGGACAGGGGTATCGACGAGCAGTACTTC. The full variable domain, its missing parts supplied by reference TRBV2 and TRBJ2-7, is EPEVTQTPSHQVTQMGQEVILRCVPISNHLYFYWYRQILGQKVEFLVSFYNNEISEKSEIFDDQFSVERPDGSNFTLKIRSTKLEDSAMYFCASTRDRGIDEQYFGPGTRLTVT.

The chain combines TRBV6-5 with TRBJ1-3; 7 nucleotides agree with TRBD1. Germline V gives CDR1 MNHEY, CDR2 SVGAGI. The CDR3 totals 14 residues. J was trimmed by 5 bases and V by 8 bases; bases with no gene match: 9. The CDR3 region is CASGFRGHRNTIYF. The CDR3 nucleotides are TGTGCCAGCGGCTTTAGGGGGCATCGAAACACCATATATTTT.

This clonotype has a count of ten or more. The chain employs TRBV2 and TRBJ2-1; 10 positions match TRBD1. Germline V gene sequence: CDR1 SNHLY, CDR2 FYNNEI. There are 15 residues in the CDR3. The J segment lost 8 bases and the V segment lost 4 bases, leaving 8 bases of the junction unmatched. The CDR3 sequence: CASSGYGTGVDEQFF. For the CDR3, the DNA is TGTGCCAGCAGTGGGTACGGGACAGGGGTCGATGAGCAGTTCTTC.

In this sample, this clonotype turned up many times. The chain's CDR3 is CASSQEDGRLTGELFF. The CDR3 DNA reads TGTGCCAGCAGCCAAGAAGACGGGAGGCTGACCGGGGAGCTGTTTTTT. This chain joins TRBV4-2 and TRBJ2-2; 7 bases map to TRBD2. CDR3 length equals 16 residues. The germline gives CDR1 LGHNA, CDR2 YNFKEQ. V shed 0 bases and J 5 bases; nucleotides not matched to a gene: 6.

This clonotype occurred many times. The gene calls are TRBV20-1 and TRBJ1-1; no clear D. The germline CDR1 and CDR2 sequences are DFQATT and SNEGSKA (reference sequence). The CDR3 is 14 residues long. V lost 0 bases and J lost 1, with 9 bases in between. The CDR3: CSARDPTANTEAFF. As DNA, the CDR3 is TGCAGTGCTAGAGATCCCACAGCGAACACTGAAGCTTTCTTT.